Listed below are T cell receptor beta chains from one sample, sequenced in a study of vaccination effects on CD4 cells after COVID-19. Produced via immunoSEQ multiplex PCR; TCRdb's table is partial and in-frame only. Found here are under 45,000 clones, more than 60% of them singletons; the top ten hold about a quarter. These receptors have no identified antigens. The sample here was CD4+ T cells from PBMCs cultured with HCoV-OC43 spike peptides, taken before COVID-19 vaccination. These receptors all come from a human donor who received a COVID-19 vaccine. Each CDR3 is given with its conserved first and last residue. D genes are given only for firm matches. Not all rows give a size; the values are once, few, many and, for expanded clones, a class.

TRBD2	TRBV5-1	TRBJ2-7	15	.	CASGIVAGGRYEQYF	TGCGCCAGCGGCATCGTAGCGGGGGGGCGGTACGAGCAGTACTTC
.	TRBV25-1	TRBJ1-5	12	.	CASSEGGQPQHF	TGTGCCAGCAGTGAGGGGGGGCAGCCCCAGCATTTT
.	TRBV3-1/TRBV3-2	TRBJ1-5	15	.	CASSQVQGSNQPQHF	TGTGCCAGCAGCCAAGTACAGGGTAGCAATCAGCCCCAGCATTTT
TRBD2	TRBV9	TRBJ2-1	15	.	CASSVTGGPVNEQFF	TGTGCCAGCAGCGTGACGGGAGGGCCGGTTAATGAGCAGTTCTTC
TRBD1	TRBV30	TRBJ1-2	17	.	CAWSRVTPGGENYGYTF	TGTGCCTGGAGTCGCGTTACACCAGGGGGCGAGAACTATGGCTACACCTTC
TRBD2	TRBV28	TRBJ2-1	15	once	CASSFSGTSSNEQFF	TGTGCCAGCAGTTTTTCCGGGACTAGTAGTAATGAGCAGTTCTTC
.	TRBV5-5	TRBJ1-2	16	few	CASSLVGRTILGGYTF	TGTGCCAGCAGCTTGGTGGGCAGGACAATCCTGGGTGGCTACACCTTC
TRBD2	TRBV7-2	TRBJ2-7	15	.	CASSRAGGGTYEQYF	TGTGCCAGCAGCCGTGCGGGGGGAGGAACCTACGAGCAGTACTTC
.	TRBV5-1	TRBJ1-1	15	.	CASSLVTGVNTEAFF	TGCGCCAGCAGCTTGGTAACGGGGGTGAACACTGAAGCTTTCTTT
.	TRBV6-5	TRBJ1-2	13	.	CASSYGSGYGYTF	TGTGCCAGCAGTTACGGTTCGGGTTATGGCTACACCTTC
TRBD2	TRBV6-1	TRBJ2-7	15	.	CASCRGSGGPYEQYF	TGTGCCAGCTGCAGAGGCAGCGGGGGCCCCTACGAGCAGTACTTC
.	TRBV9	TRBJ1-1	14	.	CASSVEVGNTEAFF	TGTGCCAGCAGCGTAGAGGTGGGAAACACTGAAGCTTTCTTT
TRBD2	TRBV5-1	TRBJ2-5	15	.	CASTLAGGSGETQYF	TGCGCCAGCACACTAGCGGGAGGGAGTGGAGAGACCCAGTACTTC
TRBD1	TRBV9	TRBJ1-2	16	.	CASSRTGTGLVYGYTF	TGTGCCAGCAGCAGAACCGGGACAGGGCTGGTCTATGGCTACACCTTC
.	TRBV7-9	TRBJ1-2	15	once	CASSLDGAAAYGYTF	TGTGCCAGCAGCTTAGATGGGGCCGCGGCCTATGGCTACACCTTC
TRBD2	TRBV9	TRBJ2-3	16	.	CASSVADRGGQDTQYF	TGTGCCAGCAGCGTAGCTGACCGGGGGGGCCAAGATACGCAGTATTTT
.	TRBV30	TRBJ1-5	14	.	CAWSGSQVNQPQHF	TGTGCCTGGAGTGGTAGCCAGGTGAATCAGCCCCAGCATTTT
.	TRBV6-2/TRBV6-3	TRBJ2-2	14	.	CASSPLVRTGELFF	TGTGCCAGCAGTCCCCTCGTTAGGACCGGGGAGCTGTTTTTT
.	TRBV11-3	TRBJ2-1	15	.	CASSLEGGSYNEQFF	TGTGCCAGCAGCTTAGAGGGGGGCAGCTACAATGAGCAGTTCTTC
.	TRBV28	TRBJ2-2	15	.	CATIFSGENTGELFF	TGTGCCACCATCTTCTCGGGCGAGAACACCGGGGAGCTGTTTTTT
TRBD2	TRBV2	TRBJ2-5	14	.	CASNRAGVRETQYF	TGTGCCAGCAATAGGGCGGGAGTACGGGAGACCCAGTACTTC
.	TRBV7-2	TRBJ2-7	13	few	CASSLAAPYEQYF	TGTGCCAGCAGCTTAGCTGCGCCCTACGAGCAGTACTTC
.	TRBV19	TRBJ1-5	14	.	CASSQQGGGQPQHF	TGTGCCAGTAGTCAGCAAGGGGGAGGACAGCCCCAGCATTTT
.	TRBV19	TRBJ1-2	14	.	CASSTPQDNYGYTF	TGTGCCAGTAGTACCCCACAGGATAACTATGGCTACACCTTC
.	TRBV2	TRBJ2-3	15	.	CASSVTGISTDTQYF	TGTGCCAGCAGTGTCACAGGGATAAGCACAGATACGCAGTATTTT
TRBD2	TRBV9	TRBJ2-1	15	.	CASSVEAGSHLEQFF	TGTGCCAGCAGCGTAGAAGCGGGGAGCCACCTTGAGCAGTTCTTC